A single sample is the source of the 14 T cell receptor beta chains below, sequenced in a study of blood T cell repertoires in COVID-19. The protocol was immunoSEQ multiplex PCR, while the TCRdb copy is restricted to in-frame clones and leaves out a portion. The sample records about 220,000 clones, around 85% being singletons. Input material: peripheral blood. All receptors come from a woman in her twenties or thirties who had recovered from COVID-19.

The chain uses TRBV12-3 or TRBV12-4 and TRBJ2-7; 8 bases fit TRBD1. V shed 5 bases and J 6 bases; nucleotides not matched to a gene: 3. The CDR3 length is 12 residues. The CDR3 reads CASSPTGGEQYF. CDR3 nucleotide sequence: TGTGCCAGCAGTCCTACAGGGGGCGAGCAGTACTTC.

The J gene is TRBJ2-5, the V gene TRBV3-1 (or the pseudogene TRBV3-2); 7 nucleotides match TRBD1. V gave up 3 bases and J gave up 5 bases; unmatched junction bases: 9. This CDR3 is built from 15 residues. Per the germline V gene, CDR1 is LGHDT and CDR2 is YNNKEL (reference sequence). For the CDR3, the DNA is TGTGCCAGCAGCCATCGACAGGGAGTGGTGGAGACCCAGTACTTC. Residues: CASSHRQGVVETQYF.

This chain uses TRBV29-1 with TRBJ2-7; D is unresolved. Trimming left V 4 bases short and J 6 bases short, with 13 bases between. Per germline, CDR1 SQVTM and CDR2 ANQGSEA. This CDR3 spans 12 amino acids. This chain's CDR3 is CSVVGPVGEQYF. CDR3 in DNA: TGCAGCGTTGTGGGCCCGGTTGGCGAGCAGTACTTC.

This chain links TRBV5-1 with TRBJ2-5, with D perhaps TRBD2 (6 bases). V was pared by 2 bases and J by 4 bases, with 9 bases between. Germline V gene data show CDR1 as SGHRS and CDR2 as YFSETQ. The CDR3 has 13 residues. CDR3 residues: CASSFGGGETQYF. DNA of the CDR3: TGCGCCAGCAGCTTCGGGGGAGGAGAGACCCAGTACTTC.

The chain carries TRBV14 and TRBJ2-7; maybe TRBD1 (5 bases). The CDR3 is made up of 15 amino acids. V was shortened by 1 base and J by 6 bases, with 16 bases between the two germline ends. From germline, CDR1 is SGHDN and CDR2 FVKESK. CDR3 DNA: TGTGCCAGCAGCCAAGTAGGGTGGACAATAGGCGAGCAGTACTTC. Translation gives CASSQVGWTIGEQYF.

The chain recombines TRBV6-5 with TRBJ1-4, with 7 bases that match TRBD1. The CDR3 length is 16 residues. CDR1 and CDR2 from the germline V gene are MNHEY and SVGAGI. With V trimmed by 2 bases and J by 3 bases, 6 bases remained unmatched. CDR3 sequence: CASSYQTGLSNEKLFF. In DNA, the CDR3 is TGTGCCAGCAGTTACCAGACAGGGTTGTCTAATGAAAAACTGTTTTTT.

The chain joins TRBV7-8 to TRBJ1-2; D ambiguous. Germline V CDR1 and CDR2: SGHVS, FQNEAQ. The CDR3 runs 15 residues. Trimming left V 1 base short and J 4 bases short, with 13 bases between. The CDR3 DNA sequence: TGTGCCAGCAGCTTAGGGTTTCGAGTCCTCTATGGCTACACCTTC. The encoded protein is CASSLGFRVLYGYTF.

CDR3 nucleotide sequence: TGTGCCAGCAGCGCCTCCGGGACTACCGAAGAGACCCAGTACTTC. Protein sequence: CASSASGTTEETQYF. This rearrangement joins TRBV9 to TRBJ2-5; 7 bases are a match to TRBD2. This CDR3 comprises 15 residues. From germline, CDR1 is SGDLS and CDR2 YYNGEE. V was clipped by 3 bases and J by 3 bases; unmatched bases: 8.

The count of this clone is one. This rearrangement joins TRBV7-3 to TRBJ1-2, with TRBD1 as a possible D gene (6 bases). Per the germline V gene, CDR1 is SGHTA and CDR2 is FQGTGA. This CDR3 has 14 amino acids. Trimming shortened V by 0 bases and J by 8 bases, and 13 bases separated the two germline ends. The CDR3 DNA reads TGTGCCAGCAGCTTAACGTCGGCAGGGGTAGGCTACACCTTC. Its translation is CASSLTSAGVGYTF.

The chain uses TRBV12-5 and TRBJ2-6; D not certain. The CDR3 extends over 17 amino acids. Per the germline V gene, CDR1 is LGHNT and CDR2 is FRNRAP. The germline V and J ends were trimmed by 6 bases and 2 bases, with 17 bases remaining between them. CDR3 sequence reads: CASGPVGFSTGANVLTF. The CDR3 coding sequence is TGTGCTAGTGGCCCCGTCGGGTTCAGTACTGGGGCCAACGTCCTGACTTTC. The full variable domain, in which reference TRBV12-5 and TRBJ2-6 provide the parts outside the CDR3, is DARVTQTPRHKVTEMGQEVTMRCQPILGHNTVFWYRQTMMQGLELLAYFRNRAPLDDSGMPKDRFSAEMPDATLATLKIQPSEPRDSAVYFCASGPVGFSTGANVLTFGAGSRLTVL.

V and J are TRBV12-5 and TRBJ2-5; 8 nucleotides align to TRBD2. The CDR3 consists of 18 residues. Trimming removed 1 base from V and 4 bases from J; junction bases left unmatched: 14. Germline V gene lookup returns CDR1 LGHNT and CDR2 FRNRAP. The DNA of the CDR3 is TGTGCTAGTGGTTTGGCGACTTCGGGTGTCGGGGGGGGAGAGACCCAGTACTTC. Translating gives CASGLATSGVGGGETQYF.

The genes are TRBV2 and TRBJ2-1; 7 bases are a match to TRBD2. V trimming: 6 bases; J trimming: 6 bases; junction bases outside the gene matches: 14. Germline values: CDR1 SNHLY, CDR2 FYNNEI. CDR3 length equals 16 residues. Here the CDR3 DNA reads TGTGCCAGCAGCGTTGTAAGCGGGGTAATGGGCAATGAGCAGTTCTTC. The encoded protein is CASSVVSGVMGNEQFF.

This clone was counted only a few times. This sequence joins TRBV7-9 and TRBJ2-1; TRBD1 aligns across 10 bases. Germline V gene data show CDR1 as SEHNR and CDR2 as FQNEAQ (reference sequence). CDR3 size: 15 residues. Trimming at V came to 1 base and at J to 8 bases, leaving 5 bases not matched to a gene. CDR3 loop: CASSLGQGANDEQFF. The CDR3 DNA is TGTGCCAGCAGCTTAGGACAGGGGGCTAACGATGAGCAGTTCTTC.

V gene TRBV2 combines with J gene TRBJ2-5; no reliable D call. Per the germline V gene, CDR1 is SNHLY and CDR2 is FYNNEI. The CDR3 is 12 residues long. Trimming removed 7 bases at V and 5 bases at J, with 11 bases between. The CDR3 DNA follows: TGTGCCAGCACTCCCTTCGGGGAGACCCAGTACTTC. This codes for CASTPFGETQYF.